These 27 T cell receptor beta chains originate from one sample sequenced in a study of cytomegalovirus exposure and HLA in healthy donors. In the PCR, 60 Vbeta and 13 Jbeta primers were used. Produced via immunoSEQ multiplex PCR; TCRdb's table is partial and in-frame only. The sample contains about 98,000 clones, over 65% of which appear only once. Sequenced material: PBMCs. The receptors derive from a male donor in good health and CMV-seronegative.

The rearrangement links TRBV2 to TRBJ2-7; D gene unclear. V lost 3 bases and J 2 bases, leaving 14 bases between the germline ends. Germline V lookup: CDR1 SNHLY, CDR2 FYNNEI. CDR3 length: 15 residues. DNA for the CDR3: TGTGCCAGCAGTGAGGGCCGCCCTTCCACCTACGAGCAGTACTTC. It encodes CASSEGRPSTYEQYF.

The chain couples TRBV5-1 to TRBJ2-7; TRBD1 matches at 10 bases. CDR1 and CDR2 from the germline V gene are SGHRS and YFSETQ. This CDR3 is 14 amino acids long. The V and J ends lost 4 bases and 3 bases, in that order; junction bases with no gene match: 4. This chain's CDR3 is CASSQGQGSYEQYF. The CDR3 DNA sequence: TGCGCCAGCAGCCAGGGACAGGGGAGCTACGAGCAGTACTTC.

This clone was seen more than once but under ten times. The chain employs TRBV6-1 and TRBJ2-7; TRBD2 agrees at 9 bases. Germline lookup yields CDR1 MNHNS and CDR2 SASEGT. Losses at the gene ends were 2 bases for V and 6 bases for J; bases not matched to a gene: 8. There are 15 residues in the CDR3. The CDR3: CASSESGLASGEQYF. CDR3 coding DNA: TGTGCCAGCAGTGAAAGTGGACTAGCGTCAGGCGAGCAGTACTTC.

J is TRBJ2-1 and V is TRBV30; perhaps TRBD1 as D (5 bases). The CDR3 covers 13 residues. Looked up from germline, CDR1 is GTSNPN and CDR2 is SVGIG (reference sequence). The ends were cut back, 4 bases at V and 5 bases at J, with 12 bases in the middle. The CDR3 DNA reads TGTGCCTGGATGGCAGGGCACAACAATGAGCAGTTCTTC. Translated: CAWMAGHNNEQFF.

The chain is built from TRBV5-4 and TRBJ2-1, with TRBD1 matching 7 bases. The CDR3 is made up of 15 amino acids. The junction had 7 bases not matched to a gene; V was cut back by 4 bases and J by 3 bases. Germline-derived CDR1 and CDR2 are SGHNT and YYREEE (reference sequence). The CDR3 bases are TGTGCCAGCAGCCCGGGACAGAGAGTCTACAATGAGCAGTTCTTC. Its protein is CASSPGQRVYNEQFF.

The chain joins TRBV28 to TRBJ2-5; 7 bases line up with TRBD1. The CDR3 covers 16 residues. Losses at the gene ends were 5 bases for V and 3 bases for J; bases not matched to a gene: 12. Germline CDR1 reads MDHEN; CDR2 reads SYDVKM. This CDR3 is CASSPTTTGLEETQYF. As DNA, the CDR3 is TGTGCCAGCAGTCCCACAACGACAGGGTTGGAAGAGACCCAGTACTTC.

V gene TRBV5-1 combines with J gene TRBJ2-7; no clear D. The CDR3 is 15 amino acids. Germline V CDR1 and CDR2: SGHRS, YFSETQ. With 4 bases removed from V and 0 bases from J, the gap between germline ends came to 14 bases. The CDR3 DNA reads as TGCGCCAGCAGCGTGGTGGGCACGAGCTCCTACGAGCAGTACTTC. Residues: CASSVVGTSSYEQYF.

A remark on this clone: A junction boundary mismatches the germline segment, possibly from a read error. This chain uses TRBV29-1 with TRBJ1-2, with 8 nucleotides matching TRBD1. Germline values: CDR1 SQVTM, CDR2 ANQGSEA. This CDR3 spans 16 amino acids. CDR3 loop: CSAEGSGQGGNYGYTF. CDR3 DNA sequence: TGCAGCGCTGAAGGCTCAGGACAGGGAGGGAACTATGGCTACACCTTC. The whole variable domain, filled in from reference TRBV29-1 and TRBJ1-2, reads SAVISQKPSRDICQRGTSLTIQCQVDSQVTMMFWYRQQPGQSLTLIATANQGSEATYESGFVIDKFPISRPNLTFSTLTVSNMSPEDSSIYLCSAEGSGQGGNYGYTFGSGTRLTVV.

V and J are TRBV27 and TRBJ2-3, with 13 positions matching TRBD2. CDR1 is MNHEY and CDR2 is SMNVEV in the germline V gene (reference sequence). The trim removed 5 bases at V and 4 bases at J, leaving 9 bases unmatched. This CDR3 has 17 residues. The CDR3 protein is CASSLKGLAGVSDTQYF. The DNA for the CDR3 is TGTGCCAGCAGTCTAAAAGGACTAGCGGGAGTATCAGATACGCAGTATTTT.

This clone was seen a handful of times. The same CDR3 arises from other DNA sequences in this sample as well. The CDR3 bases are TGTGCCAGCAGTTACTCGCGACAGGGTGTGGGGTATGGGCAGTACTTC. Translation: CASSYSRQGVGYGQYF. The V and J genes are TRBV6-5 and TRBJ2-7, with 7 bases matching TRBD1. CDR1 and CDR2 from the germline V gene are MNHEY and SVGAGI. This CDR3 is 16 amino acids long. J was trimmed by 9 bases and V by 0 bases; bases with no gene match: 14.

This chain links TRBV7-8 with TRBJ2-5; weak D call: TRBD1 (6 bases). This CDR3 is built from 15 residues. CDR1 is SGHVS and CDR2 is FQNEAQ in the germline V gene. Trimming left V 2 bases short and J 4 bases short, with 14 bases between. DNA for the CDR3: TGTGCCAGCAGCTTAAGATGGGGGCACGCAGAGACCCAGTACTTC. Encoded protein: CASSLRWGHAETQYF.

The J gene is TRBJ2-1, the V gene TRBV28, with 10 positions matching TRBD2. The CDR3 covers 13 residues. V dropped 6 bases and J dropped 13; count of bases not matched to a gene: 9. Germline V CDR1 and CDR2: MDHEN, SYDVKM. CDR3 sequence reads: CASRASGSLLQFF. Written as DNA, the CDR3 is TGTGCCAGCAGGGCTAGCGGGAGTCTTCTCCAGTTCTTC.

The CDR3 loop reads CSVVPARSSYNEQFF. The DNA of the CDR3 is TGCAGCGTCGTCCCGGCGAGGAGCTCCTACAATGAGCAGTTCTTC. J is TRBJ2-1 and V is TRBV29-1; D is undetermined. CDR1 is SQVTM, CDR2 ANQGSEA, per germline. The germline V and J ends were trimmed by 6 bases and 0 bases, with 15 bases remaining between them. This CDR3 is 15 amino acids long.

This chain connects TRBV5-1 to TRBJ2-7; 8 bases match TRBD1. Germline CDR1 and CDR2: SGHRS and YFSETQ. Trimming removed 4 bases from V and 6 bases from J; junction bases left unmatched: 12. The CDR3 length is 15 residues. CDR3 residues: CASSPRSGQGTEQYF. In DNA form, the CDR3 reads TGCGCCAGCAGCCCAAGATCTGGACAGGGTACCGAGCAGTACTTC.

J is TRBJ2-7 and V is TRBV2; D gene ambiguous. V lost 2 bases, J lost 2 bases, and 10 bases lay in between. Germline lookup yields CDR1 SNHLY and CDR2 FYNNEI. This CDR3 comprises 14 residues. CDR3 loop: CASSENSITYEQYF. DNA for the CDR3: TGTGCCAGCAGTGAAAACAGTATAACCTACGAGCAGTACTTC.

The V and J genes are TRBV7-2 and TRBJ2-1; 9 bases are a match to TRBD2. Germline-derived CDR1 and CDR2 are SGHTA and FQGNSA. The CDR3 has 14 residues. Unmatched junction bases numbered 5, after V lost 5 bases and J lost 6 bases. The CDR3 loop reads CASSVGTSPNEQFF. DNA of the CDR3: TGTGCCAGCAGCGTCGGGACTAGCCCCAATGAGCAGTTCTTC.

This rearrangement joins TRBV28 to TRBJ2-6; weak D call: TRBD1 (5 bases). The CDR3 covers 15 residues. Germline CDR1 reads MDHEN; CDR2 reads SYDVKM. Trimming stripped 5 bases from V and 4 bases from J, with 12 bases between. The CDR3 DNA reads TGTGCCAGCAGTCCTCAGGGAACCGGGGCCAACGTCCTGACTTTC. Amino acids: CASSPQGTGANVLTF.

In regard to this clone: Other DNA sequences within the sample encode an identical CDR3. The rearrangement uses TRBV9 and TRBJ2-5; 11 bases line up with TRBD2. This CDR3 comprises 15 residues. Looked up from germline, CDR1 is SGDLS and CDR2 is YYNGEE. J lost 4 bases, V lost 0 bases, and 2 bases had no gene match. The CDR3 DNA follows: TGTGCCAGCAGCGTAGGGCTAGCGGGGGGAGAGACCCAGTACTTC. It codes for CASSVGLAGGETQYF.

The chain is built from TRBV5-6 and TRBJ1-3; D call uncertain. Trimming took 3 bases from V and 3 from J, leaving 10 bases between them. Germline V gene data show CDR1 as SGHDT and CDR2 as YYEEEE. The CDR3 extends over 14 amino acids. CDR3 amino acids: CASSWRTGGNTIYF. Written as DNA, the CDR3 is TGTGCCAGCAGCTGGAGGACCGGTGGAAACACCATATATTTT.

V usage is TRBV6-5 and J usage is TRBJ1-1; 10 positions agree with TRBD1. V trimming: 4 bases; J trimming: 0 bases; junction bases outside the gene matches: 5. The CDR3 runs to 16 residues. Germline-derived CDR1 and CDR2 are MNHEY and SVGAGI. The CDR3 region is CASSFGTGALNTEAFF. CDR3 sequence (DNA): TGTGCCAGCAGTTTCGGGACAGGGGCGCTGAACACTGAAGCTTTCTTT.

V and J are TRBV15 and TRBJ2-2; TRBD1 is a possible D gene (5 bases). The V end was cut by 0 bases, the J end by 6 bases, with 14 bases between. CDR1 is LNHNV, CDR2 YYDKDF, per germline (reference sequence). The CDR3 covers 16 residues. CDR3 in amino acids: CATSREGAGWAGELFF. The CDR3 nucleotides read TGTGCCACCAGCAGAGAAGGGGCAGGGTGGGCCGGGGAGCTGTTTTTT.

The chain uses TRBV10-2 and TRBJ2-5; 7 nucleotides align to TRBD2. The germline CDR1 and CDR2 sequences are WSHSY and SAAADI. The CDR3 contains 13 residues. The V gene end was trimmed by 0 bases and the J gene end by 12 bases; junction bases not matched to a gene: 7. Here the CDR3 reads CASSESNRDYKYF. The CDR3 nucleotides read TGCGCCAGCAGTGAGTCGAACCGGGACTATAAGTACTTC.

The CDR3 spells CASSIRRGTTNEKLFF. The CDR3 DNA reads as TGTGCCAGTAGTATTCGTCGGGGGACAACTAATGAAAAACTGTTTTTT. This rearrangement joins TRBV19 to TRBJ1-4; perhaps TRBD1 as D (5 bases). The germline gives CDR1 LNHDA, CDR2 SQIVND (reference sequence). Trimming took off 3 bases at V and 0 bases at J, with 11 bases between the two ends. This CDR3 has 16 amino acids.

Here the CDR3 reads CASSLAGQNGSPLHF. CDR3 nucleotide sequence: TGCGCCAGCAGCTTGGCGGGTCAGAATGGTTCACCCCTCCACTTT. The V and J genes are TRBV5-1 and TRBJ1-6; D is unresolved. The CDR3 covers 15 residues. V was clipped by 0 bases and J by 9 bases, with 13 bases between them. The V gene's germline CDR1 is SGHRS and CDR2 YFSETQ. The full variable domain, its missing parts supplied by reference TRBV5-1 and TRBJ1-6, is KAGVTQTPRYLIKTRGQQVTLSCSPISGHRSVSWYQQTPGQGLQFLFEYFSETQRNKGNFPGRFSGRQFSNSRSEMNVSTLELGDSALYLCASSLAGQNGSPLHFGNGTRLTVT.

The V and J genes are TRBV30 and TRBJ1-3; perhaps TRBD1 as D (5 bases). CDR3 length: 14 residues. V shed 3 bases and J shed 2 bases, with 11 bases lying between them. Germline-derived CDR1 and CDR2 are GTSNPN and SVGIG (reference sequence). CDR3 sequence (DNA): TGTGCCTGGAGATCAGGGTTCACTGGAAACACCATATATTTT. Its protein product is CAWRSGFTGNTIYF. Combining the CDR3 with reference TRBV30 and TRBJ1-3 gives the whole variable domain SQTIHQWPATLVQPVGSPLSLECTVEGTSNPNLYWYRQAAGRGLQLLFYSVGIGQISSEVPQNLSASRPQDRQFILSSKKLLLSDSGFYLCAWRSGFTGNTIYFGEGSWLTVV.

In its sample, this clone was seen a few times. The V call is TRBV30, the J call TRBJ1-4; a possible D gene is TRBD1 (5 bases). The germline gives CDR1 GTSNPN, CDR2 SVGIG (reference sequence). The CDR3 is 16 amino acids. Between the trimmed V and J ends, which lost 0 bases and 8 bases, there was a span of 19 bases. The CDR3 coding sequence is TGTGCCTGGAGTGTATCGTTCGTGGGGGGGGACGAAAAACTGTTTTTT. Translating gives CAWSVSFVGGDEKLFF.

The chain employs TRBV7-2 and TRBJ1-4, with 7 positions matching TRBD1. The CDR3 totals 15 residues. Losses at the gene ends were 5 bases for V and 8 bases for J; bases not matched to a gene: 11. In germline, CDR1 is SGHTA, CDR2 FQGNSA. The CDR3 region has the DNA TGTGCCAGCAGCCAGCGGAGGGGGCGCGGGGAAAAACTGTTTTTT. Amino acid sequence: CASSQRRGRGEKLFF.